The 16 T cell receptor beta chains below all came from one sample that was sequenced in a study of cytomegalovirus exposure and HLA in healthy donors. Use of 60 Vbeta and 13 Jbeta primers characterized the PCR. Using immunoSEQ multiplex PCR, the repertoire was profiled, and TCRdb retains in-frame clones only, with some absent. The sample comprises a few hundred thousand clones, 83% of which are singletons, and 1.3% to 1.5% rests with the top ten. Sequencing was done on a sample of PBMCs. Receptors originate from a girl aged 10 to 17 in good health and CMV-seronegative.

The rearrangement uses TRBV28 and TRBJ1-6, with D possibly TRBD1 on 6 matching bases. This CDR3 has 15 residues. Germline assignment: CDR1 MDHEN and CDR2 SYDVKM. The V gene lost 6 bases and the J gene lost 7 bases, with 16 bases spanning the gap. The CDR3 protein is CASRIKGTSNSPLHF. CDR3 coding DNA: TGTGCCAGCAGAATAAAGGGGACATCGAATTCACCCCTCCACTTT.

This chain joins TRBV30 and TRBJ2-7, with 10 positions matching TRBD1. The CDR3 has 12 residues. V was clipped by 5 bases and J by 3 bases; unmatched bases: 1. The germline V gene encodes CDR1 GTSNPN and CDR2 SVGIG (reference sequence). The CDR3 region is CAWDRGRYEQYF. The CDR3 DNA is TGTGCCTGGGACAGGGGGCGCTACGAGCAGTACTTC.

The CDR3 is CASSLDRVPEQYF. The CDR3 DNA reads TGTGCCAGCTCATTGGACAGGGTCCCCGAGCAGTACTTC. The rearrangement joins TRBV18 to TRBJ2-7; TRBD1 matches at 8 bases. CDR1 is KGHSH, CDR2 LQKENI, per germline. The CDR3 sequence is 13 residues long. V trimming: 5 bases; J trimming: 6 bases; junction bases outside the gene matches: 6.

The chain has TRBV6-1 and TRBJ2-1; D is ambiguous. CDR1 is MNHNS, CDR2 SASEGT, per germline. The CDR3 is 11 amino acids. Between the trimmed V and J ends, which lost 4 bases and 8 bases, there was a span of 6 bases. The CDR3 sequence is CASSAVYEQFF. The CDR3 DNA reads as TGTGCCAGCAGTGCCGTATATGAGCAGTTCTTC.

The CDR3 bases are TGCGCCAGCAGCTGGGACCTAGCGGGGTCTAGCACAGATACGCAGTATTTT. Protein: CASSWDLAGSSTDTQYF. The gene calls are TRBV5-1 and TRBJ2-3; 9 nucleotides align to TRBD2. This CDR3 has 17 amino acids. Germline assignment: CDR1 SGHRS and CDR2 YFSETQ. V gave up 3 bases and J gave up 0 bases; unmatched junction bases: 8.

The rearrangement joins TRBV6-1 to TRBJ2-2; 11 nucleotides agree with TRBD2. The V gene end was trimmed by 1 base and the J gene end by 8 bases; junction bases not matched to a gene: 9. CDR1 is MNHNS and CDR2 is SASEGT in the germline V gene. The CDR3 length is 17 residues. CDR3 DNA sequence: TGTGCCAGCAGTGAAGGCTTAGCGGGGGGGGCAAAGGGGGAGCTGTTTTTT. Its translation: CASSEGLAGGAKGELFF.

This chain connects TRBV6-1 to TRBJ1-2; D perhaps matches TRBD1 (6 bases). The germline gives CDR1 MNHNS, CDR2 SASEGT. The V end was cut by 6 bases, the J end by 2 bases, with 16 bases between. This CDR3 contains 15 residues. CDR3 sequence (DNA): TGTGCCAGCAGCGCCGAGACAGGCGGAAACTATGGCTACACCTTC. Amino acid sequence: CASSAETGGNYGYTF.

V gene TRBV9 combines with J gene TRBJ1-1; D not resolved. CDR1 SGDLS and CDR2 YYNGEE come from the germline V gene. This CDR3 is 17 amino acids long. V was shortened by 1 base and J by 5 bases, with 21 bases between the two germline ends. The chain's CDR3 is CASSVRGGPAGWTEAFF. The CDR3 nucleotides read TGTGCCAGCAGCGTAAGAGGCGGGCCGGCCGGGTGGACTGAAGCTTTCTTT.

This chain joins TRBV19 and TRBJ2-1, with a tentative D call TRBD2 (5 bases). Trimming removed 6 bases from V and 0 bases from J, with 9 bases in between. The CDR3 extends over 14 amino acids. Looked up from germline, CDR1 is LNHDA and CDR2 is SQIVND (reference sequence). Here the CDR3 DNA reads TGTGCCAGTAGCCACGCGGGCTCCTACAATGAGCAGTTCTTC. Translated: CASSHAGSYNEQFF.

The gene calls are TRBV6-5 and TRBJ1-2, with a tentative D call TRBD1 (6 bases). CDR3 size: 14 residues. Germline CDR1 and CDR2: MNHEY and SVGAGI. V was cut by 6 bases and J by 4 bases, with 15 bases left in between. CDR3 sequence: CASRDWGLGYGYTF. As DNA, the CDR3 is TGTGCCAGCAGAGACTGGGGGCTCGGCTATGGCTACACCTTC.

The V and J genes are TRBV28 and TRBJ1-2; 7 bases are a match to TRBD1. The CDR3 extends over 14 amino acids. With V trimmed by 7 bases and J by 4 bases, 9 bases remained unmatched. The germline CDR1 and CDR2 sequences are MDHEN and SYDVKM. This CDR3 reads CASKAGQGVYGYTF. The CDR3 DNA is TGTGCCAGCAAGGCGGGGCAGGGGGTCTATGGCTACACCTTC.

This chain connects TRBV10-3 to TRBJ1-1, with a weak D call TRBD1 (5 bases). The CDR3 is 23 amino acids. Trimming left V 8 bases short and J 0 bases short, with 40 bases between. Germline CDR1 reads ENHRY; CDR2 reads SYGVKD. The DNA for the CDR3 is TGTGCCATCTCGGCCGCGCCCTCGATCAAGTCTGGACACCTGGATAACTTGAACACTGAAGCTTTCTTT. Protein sequence: CAISAAPSIKSGHLDNLNTEAFF.

The chain links TRBV19 to TRBJ1-1, with a possible D match to TRBD1 (6 bases). V was trimmed by 7 bases and J by 1 base, leaving 7 bases between them. Germline V gene data show CDR1 as LNHDA and CDR2 as SQIVND (reference sequence). This CDR3 is 12 amino acids long. The CDR3, as DNA: TGTGCCAGTAAACAGGGGAACACTGAAGCTTTCTTT. This gives the protein CASKQGNTEAFF.

The chain employs TRBV27 and TRBJ2-5; 11 bases are shared with TRBD2. Germline trimming cut 6 bases from V and 1 base from J; bases unmatched to any gene: 10. This CDR3 comprises 17 residues. Germline V CDR1 and CDR2: MNHEY, SMNVEV (reference sequence). The CDR3 bases are TGTGCCAGCAGCCGAAGTGGGACTAGCGGACCCCAAGAGACCCAGTACTTC. This translates into CASSRSGTSGPQETQYF.

V gene TRBV5-1 combines with J gene TRBJ1-1; 9 bases map to TRBD1. The V gene's germline CDR1 is SGHRS and CDR2 YFSETQ. The CDR3 length is 13 residues. The trim removed 2 bases at V and 9 bases at J, leaving 5 bases unmatched. The CDR3 DNA is TGCGCCAGCAGCTTCCCGGGACAGGGTAAAGCTTTCTTT. Translated, it gives CASSFPGQGKAFF.

The chain is built from TRBV30 and TRBJ1-1, with TRBD1 matching over 8 bases. Trimming took 5 bases from V and 8 from J; bases not matched to a gene: 10. Germline CDR1 GTSNPN, CDR2 SVGIG (reference sequence). This CDR3 contains 13 residues. The CDR3 bases are TGTGCCTGGGGCGGCAGGGGGCACGACGAAGCTTTCTTT. This codes for CAWGGRGHDEAFF.